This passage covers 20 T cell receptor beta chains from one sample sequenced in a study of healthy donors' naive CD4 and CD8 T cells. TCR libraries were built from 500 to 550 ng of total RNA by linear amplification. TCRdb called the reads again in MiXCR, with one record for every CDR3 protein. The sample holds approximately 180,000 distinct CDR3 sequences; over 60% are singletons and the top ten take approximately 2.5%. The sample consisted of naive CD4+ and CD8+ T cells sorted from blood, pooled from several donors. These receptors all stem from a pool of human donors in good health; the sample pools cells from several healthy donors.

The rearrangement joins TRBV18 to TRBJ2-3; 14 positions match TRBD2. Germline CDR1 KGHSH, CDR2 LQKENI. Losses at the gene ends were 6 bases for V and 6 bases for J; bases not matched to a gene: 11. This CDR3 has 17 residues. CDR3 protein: CASSLIGLAGGADTQYF. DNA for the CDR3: TGTGCCAGCTCCCTCATCGGACTAGCGGGAGGAGCCGATACGCAGTATTTT.

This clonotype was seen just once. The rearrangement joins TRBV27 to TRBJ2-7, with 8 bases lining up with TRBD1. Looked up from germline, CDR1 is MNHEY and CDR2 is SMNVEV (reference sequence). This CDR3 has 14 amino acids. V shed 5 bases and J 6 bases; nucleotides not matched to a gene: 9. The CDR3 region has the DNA TGTGCCAGCAGTAACCCGGGACAGGCCTCCGAGCAGTACTTC. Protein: CASSNPGQASEQYF.

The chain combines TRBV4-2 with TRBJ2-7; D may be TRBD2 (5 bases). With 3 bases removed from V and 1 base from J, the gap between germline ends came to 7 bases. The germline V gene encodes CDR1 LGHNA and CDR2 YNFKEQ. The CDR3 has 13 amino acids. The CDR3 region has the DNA TGTGCCAGCAGCCAGAGCGGTTCCTACGAGCAGTACTTC. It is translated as CASSQSGSYEQYF.

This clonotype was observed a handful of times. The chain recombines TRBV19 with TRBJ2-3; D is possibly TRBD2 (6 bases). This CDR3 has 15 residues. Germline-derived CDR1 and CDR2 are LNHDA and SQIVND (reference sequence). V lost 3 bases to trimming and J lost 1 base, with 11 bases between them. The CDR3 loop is CASSIGGRGTDTQYF. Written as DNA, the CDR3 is TGTGCCAGTAGTATCGGGGGACGGGGCACAGATACGCAGTATTTT.

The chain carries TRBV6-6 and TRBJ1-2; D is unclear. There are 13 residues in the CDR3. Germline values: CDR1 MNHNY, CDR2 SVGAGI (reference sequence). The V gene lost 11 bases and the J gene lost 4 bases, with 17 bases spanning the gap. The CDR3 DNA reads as TGTGCCGGTGGGGTGGACGGTCTCTATGGCTACACCTTC. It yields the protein CAGGVDGLYGYTF.

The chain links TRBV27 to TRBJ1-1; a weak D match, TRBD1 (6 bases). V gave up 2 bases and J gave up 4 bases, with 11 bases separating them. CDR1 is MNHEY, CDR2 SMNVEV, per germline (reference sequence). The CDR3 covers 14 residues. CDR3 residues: CASSLQGLGTEAFF. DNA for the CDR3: TGTGCCAGCAGTTTACAGGGGCTTGGCACTGAAGCTTTCTTT.

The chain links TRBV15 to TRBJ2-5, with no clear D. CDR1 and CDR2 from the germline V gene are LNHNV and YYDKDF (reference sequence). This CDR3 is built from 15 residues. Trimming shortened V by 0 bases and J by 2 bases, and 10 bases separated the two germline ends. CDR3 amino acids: CATSREGYSQETQYF. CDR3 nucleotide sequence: TGTGCCACCAGCAGAGAGGGCTACTCGCAAGAGACCCAGTACTTC.

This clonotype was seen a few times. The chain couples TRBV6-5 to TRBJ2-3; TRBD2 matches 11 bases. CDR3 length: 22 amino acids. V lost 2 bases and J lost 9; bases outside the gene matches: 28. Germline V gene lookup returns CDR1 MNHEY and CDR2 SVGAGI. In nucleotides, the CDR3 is TGTGCCAGCAGTTACGAAGCAACGGGACTAGCGGCTACCCACCCTCTGAAGGACACGCAGTATTTT. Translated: CASSYEATGLAATHPLKDTQYF.

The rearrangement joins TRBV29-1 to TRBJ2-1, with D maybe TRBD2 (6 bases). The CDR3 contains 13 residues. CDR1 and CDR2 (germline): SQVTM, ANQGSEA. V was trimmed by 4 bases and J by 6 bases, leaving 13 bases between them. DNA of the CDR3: TGCAGCGTTGCGGGGAGGCTAACCAATGAGCAGTTCTTC. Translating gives CSVAGRLTNEQFF.

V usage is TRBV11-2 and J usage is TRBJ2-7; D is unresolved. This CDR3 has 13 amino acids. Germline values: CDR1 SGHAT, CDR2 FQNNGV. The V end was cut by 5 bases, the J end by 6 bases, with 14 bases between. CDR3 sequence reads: CASSETESPEQYF. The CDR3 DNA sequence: TGTGCCAGCAGCGAAACCGAGTCTCCCGAGCAGTACTTC.

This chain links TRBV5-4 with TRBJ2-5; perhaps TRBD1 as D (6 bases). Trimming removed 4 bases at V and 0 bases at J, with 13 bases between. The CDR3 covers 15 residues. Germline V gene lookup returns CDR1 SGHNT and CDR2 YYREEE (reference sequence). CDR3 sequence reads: CASSRRDTYQETQYF. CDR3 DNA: TGTGCCAGCAGCAGAAGGGACACCTACCAAGAGACCCAGTACTTC.

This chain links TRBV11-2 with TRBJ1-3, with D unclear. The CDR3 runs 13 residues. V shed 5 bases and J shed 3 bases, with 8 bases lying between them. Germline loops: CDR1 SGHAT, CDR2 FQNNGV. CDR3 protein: CASSRTYGNTIYF. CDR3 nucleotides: TGTGCCAGCAGCCGGACCTATGGAAACACCATATATTTT.

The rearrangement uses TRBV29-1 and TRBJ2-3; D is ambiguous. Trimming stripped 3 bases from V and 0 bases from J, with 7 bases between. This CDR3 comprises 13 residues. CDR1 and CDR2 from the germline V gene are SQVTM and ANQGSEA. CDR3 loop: CSVESGSTDTQYF. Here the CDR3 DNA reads TGCAGCGTTGAGTCCGGGAGCACAGATACGCAGTATTTT.

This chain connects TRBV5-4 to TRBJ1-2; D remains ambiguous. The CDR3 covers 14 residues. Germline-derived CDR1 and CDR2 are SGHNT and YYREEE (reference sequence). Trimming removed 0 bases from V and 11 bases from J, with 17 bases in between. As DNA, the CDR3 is TGTGCCAGCAGCTTGGAGGCAGCTTCCGATGAGTACACCTTC. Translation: CASSLEAASDEYTF.

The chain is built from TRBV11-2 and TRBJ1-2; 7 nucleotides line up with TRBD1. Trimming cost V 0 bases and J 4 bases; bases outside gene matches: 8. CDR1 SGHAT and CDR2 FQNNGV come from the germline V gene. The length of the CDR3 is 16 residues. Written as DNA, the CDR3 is TGTGCCAGCAGCTTAGATCGTAGAGGGGGCGGCTATGGCTACACCTTC. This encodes CASSLDRRGGGYGYTF.

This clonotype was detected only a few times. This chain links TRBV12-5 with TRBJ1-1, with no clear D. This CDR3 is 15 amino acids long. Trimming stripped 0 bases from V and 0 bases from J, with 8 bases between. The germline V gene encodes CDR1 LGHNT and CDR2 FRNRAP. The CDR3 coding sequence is TGTGCTAGTGGTTTGGTCGGATCTATGAACACTGAAGCTTTCTTT. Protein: CASGLVGSMNTEAFF.

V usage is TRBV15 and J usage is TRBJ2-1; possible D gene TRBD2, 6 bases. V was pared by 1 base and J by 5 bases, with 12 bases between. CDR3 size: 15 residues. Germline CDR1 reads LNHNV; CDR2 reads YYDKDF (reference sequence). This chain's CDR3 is CATSRGRVSDNEQFF. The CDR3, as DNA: TGTGCCACCAGCAGAGGGAGGGTGTCAGACAATGAGCAGTTCTTC.

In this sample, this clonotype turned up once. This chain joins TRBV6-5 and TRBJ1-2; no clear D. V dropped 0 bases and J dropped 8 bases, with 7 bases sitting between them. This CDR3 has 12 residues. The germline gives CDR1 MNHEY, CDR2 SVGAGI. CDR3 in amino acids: CASSYSRGGYTF. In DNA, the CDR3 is TGTGCCAGCAGTTACTCCAGAGGGGGCTACACCTTC.

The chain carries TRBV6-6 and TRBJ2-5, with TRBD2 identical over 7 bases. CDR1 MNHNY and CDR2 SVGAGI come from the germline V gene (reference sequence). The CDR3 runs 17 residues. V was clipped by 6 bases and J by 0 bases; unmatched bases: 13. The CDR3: CASRHPLGGSDQETQYF. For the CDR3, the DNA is TGTGCCAGCAGACACCCTCTGGGCGGGAGCGACCAAGAGACCCAGTACTTC.

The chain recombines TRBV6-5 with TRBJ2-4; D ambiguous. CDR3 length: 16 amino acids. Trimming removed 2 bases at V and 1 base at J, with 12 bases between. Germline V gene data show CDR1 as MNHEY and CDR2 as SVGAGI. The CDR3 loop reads CASSYHQTPAKNIQYF. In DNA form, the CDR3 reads TGTGCCAGCAGTTACCATCAAACCCCTGCCAAAAACATTCAGTACTTC.